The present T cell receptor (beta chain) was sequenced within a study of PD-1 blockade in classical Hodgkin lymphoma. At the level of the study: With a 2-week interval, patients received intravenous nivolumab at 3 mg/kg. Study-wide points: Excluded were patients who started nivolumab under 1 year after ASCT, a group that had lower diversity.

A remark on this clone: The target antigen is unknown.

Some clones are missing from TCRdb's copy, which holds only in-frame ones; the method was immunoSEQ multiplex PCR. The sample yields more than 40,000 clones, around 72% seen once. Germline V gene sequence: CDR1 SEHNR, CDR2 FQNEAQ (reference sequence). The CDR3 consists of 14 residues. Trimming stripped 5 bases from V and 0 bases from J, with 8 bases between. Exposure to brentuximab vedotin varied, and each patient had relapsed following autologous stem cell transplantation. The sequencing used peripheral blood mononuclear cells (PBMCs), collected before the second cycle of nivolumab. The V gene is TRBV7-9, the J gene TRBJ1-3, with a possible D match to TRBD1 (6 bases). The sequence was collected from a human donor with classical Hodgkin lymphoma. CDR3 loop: CASSGGLSGNTIYF. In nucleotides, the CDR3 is TGTGCCAGCAGCGGGGGCCTCTCTGGAAACACCATATATTTT.